This T cell receptor beta chain was observed in a study of cytomegalovirus exposure and HLA in healthy donors. This clone occurred once. The target antigen is unknown. PCR used 60 Vbeta primers and 13 Jbeta primers. The assay was immunoSEQ multiplex PCR, and TCRdb's table has in-frame clones only and misses some. The sample shows about 36,000 clones, almost 70% of them seen only once. General study results and limits: Analyzed later, association rates of TCRs varied across HLA loci, with DRB1 most and HLA-C fewest. In a later analysis, TCR beta V- and J-gene trimming showed a link to a missense DCLRE1C variant. Common viral pathogens (according to a later analysis) appeared linked to several of the most significant clusters. Some segments of the V type, notably TRBV6-2 and TRBV6-3, were excluded as indistinguishable.

V trimming: 3 bases; J trimming: 4 bases; junction bases outside the gene matches: 4. Germline V lookup: CDR1 LGHNA, CDR2 YSLEER. The CDR3 loop spans 14 amino acids. The source material was PBMCs. The source is a man aged 25 to 45 in good health and CMV-seronegative. The chain is built from TRBV4-3 and TRBJ1-1; TRBD1 aligns across 8 bases. The DNA for the CDR3 is TGCGCCAGCAGCCACGACAGGGGAATCACTGAAGCTTTCTTT. Protein product: CASSHDRGITEAFF.